This entry describes one T cell receptor beta chain. The sample has other DNA sequences that encode this CDR3 too. The data derive from a study of blood T cell repertoires in COVID-19. The protocol was immunoSEQ multiplex PCR, while the TCRdb copy is restricted to in-frame clones and leaves out a portion. This table has some 96,000 clones, about 90% appearing once. The germline CDR1 and CDR2 sequences are MGHRA and YSYEKL. The CDR3 consists of 14 residues. J lost 4 bases, V lost 3 bases, and 4 bases had no gene match. This chain uses TRBV4-1 with TRBJ1-2, with 8 bases identical to TRBD1. Sequenced input: peripheral blood. This clonotype originated in a human donor in a cohort sampled during active COVID-19. CDR3 bases: TGCGCCAGCAGCCAGCGACAGGGGAGCTATGGCTACACCTTC. This encodes CASSQRQGSYGYTF.